Below are 17 T cell receptor beta chains sequenced from a single sample in a study of blood T cell repertoires in COVID-19. Repertoires were generated with immunoSEQ multiplex PCR, while TCRdb's copy carries only in-frame clones and drops some. This sample has 200,000 to 250,000 clones; roughly 89% occur once, and the top ten carry 6.8%. The sample taken for sequencing was PBMCs or T cells enriched from blood (not recorded which). Receptors were obtained from a woman aged 40 to 50 who had recovered from COVID-19.

This clone showed up just a few times. The chain links TRBV6-2 or TRBV6-3 to TRBJ1-5; D remains ambiguous. Germline loops: CDR1 MNHEY, CDR2 SVGEGT. The CDR3 is 13 residues long. V lost 3 bases, J lost 7 bases, and 10 bases lay in between. The CDR3 DNA reads as TGTGCCAGCAGTTATCTGGGAGAGCAGCCCCAGCATTTT. This translates into CASSYLGEQPQHF.

V gene TRBV5-3 combines with J gene TRBJ2-6, with a possible D match to TRBD1 (6 bases). TRBV5-3 is annotated as an ORF whose role is uncertain. The CDR3 contains 17 residues. V was trimmed by 4 bases and J by 0 bases, leaving 14 bases between them. CDR3 in amino acids: CARSLVLGASGANVLTF. DNA for the CDR3: TGTGCCAGAAGCCTGGTCTTGGGGGCCTCTGGGGCCAACGTCCTGACTTTC.

The chain combines TRBV4-1 with TRBJ2-7; 7 bases fit TRBD2. The trim removed 1 base at V and 3 bases at J, leaving 6 bases unmatched. Germline assignment: CDR1 MGHRA and CDR2 YSYEKL. The CDR3 has 15 residues. The CDR3 DNA is TGCGCCAGCAGCCAAGCTGCGGGAGAACACTACGAGCAGTACTTC. It yields the protein CASSQAAGEHYEQYF.

V and J are TRBV28 and TRBJ1-2; no definite D call. The CDR3 has 13 amino acids. CDR1 and CDR2 (germline): MDHEN, SYDVKM. V lost 10 bases and J 4 bases, leaving 16 bases between the germline ends. CDR3 DNA: TGTGCCACCCGAGAGGTGGTTAGCTATGGCTACACCTTC. It codes for CATREVVSYGYTF.

Only one count was recorded for this clone. The chain joins TRBV7-9 to TRBJ2-3; 9 bases match TRBD2. Germline-derived CDR1 and CDR2 are SEHNR and FQNEAQ (reference sequence). The CDR3 runs 15 residues. J was trimmed by 3 bases and V by 5 bases; bases with no gene match: 6. CDR3 amino acids: CASSPSGRLTDTQYF. CDR3 DNA sequence: TGTGCCAGCAGCCCCAGCGGGAGGTTGACAGATACGCAGTATTTT.

This clone was observed a few times. The chain couples TRBV25-1 to TRBJ2-5; 8 bases match TRBD2. Trimming removed 4 bases from V and 4 bases from J; junction bases left unmatched: 11. Germline V lookup: CDR1 MGHDK, CDR2 SYGVNS. The CDR3 contains 16 residues. This chain's CDR3 is CASSASRTGGRETQYF. For the CDR3, the DNA is TGTGCCAGCAGTGCCTCTCGAACGGGAGGGAGAGAGACCCAGTACTTC.

The rearrangement uses TRBV20-1 and TRBJ2-1, with unresolved D. The CDR3 runs 9 residues. The V end lost 3 bases, the J end lost 15 bases, and 9 bases lay between the germline ends. Germline CDR1 reads DFQATT; CDR2 reads SNEGSKA (reference sequence). CDR3 loop: CSASAPLFF. DNA for the CDR3: TGCAGTGCTAGTGCCCCTCTGTTCTTC.

The chain employs TRBV5-1 and TRBJ2-7, with 7 nucleotides matching TRBD2. V trimming: 5 bases; J trimming: 0 bases; junction bases outside the gene matches: 14. The CDR3 is 17 amino acids. Germline loops: CDR1 SGHRS, CDR2 YFSETQ. Written as DNA, the CDR3 is TGCGCCAGCAGTGGTGGGACTCTCGGGAGGCTCTCCTACGAGCAGTACTTC. Its protein product is CASSGGTLGRLSYEQYF.

In this sample, this clone turned up a few times. V and J are TRBV12-3 or TRBV12-4 and TRBJ1-2; D is perhaps TRBD1 (5 bases). V lost 5 bases, J lost 4 bases, and 8 bases lay in between. CDR3 length: 12 residues. The chain's CDR3 is CASSGGGYGYTF. CDR3 sequence (DNA): TGTGCCAGCAGTGGGGGGGGCTATGGCTACACCTTC.

V is TRBV4-3 and J is TRBJ1-2; 7 bases align to TRBD1. Germline V gene sequence: CDR1 LGHNA, CDR2 YSLEER. CDR3 length equals 14 residues. J lost 2 bases, V lost 0 bases, and 0 bases had no gene match. DNA of the CDR3: TGCGCCAGCAGCCAAGAGACAGGGAACTATGGCTACACCTTC. It is translated as CASSQETGNYGYTF.

This sequence joins TRBV11-3 and TRBJ2-2, with 8 bases that match TRBD2. The CDR3 runs to 16 residues. J gave up 2 bases and V 5 bases, and 7 bases lay outside the gene matches. Germline values: CDR1 SGHNT, CDR2 YENEEA. CDR3: CASSLSGTYNTGELFF. For the CDR3, the DNA is TGTGCCAGCAGCCTTAGCGGGACTTACAACACCGGGGAGCTGTTTTTT.

This chain connects TRBV5-1 to TRBJ1-1; D is ambiguous. The CDR3 has 11 residues. Trimming took 5 bases from V and 8 from J, leaving 10 bases between them. Germline CDR1 reads SGHRS; CDR2 reads YFSETQ. As DNA, the CDR3 is TGCGCCAGCAGGTCCGGGGTGGAAGCTTTCTTT. Its protein is CASRSGVEAFF.

The count of this clone is one. The chain combines TRBV27 with TRBJ2-1; D is unresolved. CDR3 length: 14 amino acids. Deletions cut 9 bases from V and 0 bases from J, with 12 bases between. The germline gives CDR1 MNHEY, CDR2 SMNVEV (reference sequence). In DNA form, the CDR3 reads TGTGCCAGTAAAACTCCGAGCTCCTACAATGAGCAGTTCTTC. It yields the protein CASKTPSSYNEQFF.

This clone was observed once. The chain couples TRBV27 to TRBJ2-7; tentatively, D is TRBD2 (6 bases). V lost 4 bases to trimming and J lost 4 bases, with 17 bases between them. CDR1 MNHEY and CDR2 SMNVEV come from the germline V gene (reference sequence). This CDR3 region has 15 residues. The CDR3 reads CASSSLLPGEYEQYV. DNA for the CDR3: TGTGCCAGCAGTTCTCTCCTACCGGGGGAATACGAGCAGTACGTC.

This chain uses TRBV6-5 with TRBJ1-4; TRBD1 aligns across 7 bases. V lost 4 bases to trimming and J lost 4 bases; unmatched junction nucleotides: 3. This CDR3 has 14 amino acids. Germline V lookup: CDR1 MNHEY, CDR2 SVGAGI. CDR3 sequence: CASSLGTDNEKLFF. CDR3 bases: TGTGCCAGCAGTTTGGGGACAGATAATGAAAAACTGTTTTTT.

The chain is built from TRBV5-1 and TRBJ2-7; the D gene is possibly TRBD2 (5 bases). The CDR3 totals 11 residues. The germline V gene encodes CDR1 SGHRS and CDR2 YFSETQ. Between the trimmed V and J ends, which lost 2 bases and 6 bases, there was a span of 6 bases. Here the CDR3 DNA reads TGCGCCAGCAGCTTCAGCGGCGAGCAGTACTTC. Amino acid sequence: CASSFSGEQYF.

V is TRBV27 and J is TRBJ2-3; TRBD1 matches 7 bases. V gave up 4 bases and J gave up 2 bases; unmatched junction bases: 6. This CDR3 region has 15 residues. In germline, CDR1 is MNHEY, CDR2 SMNVEV (reference sequence). CDR3 residues: CASSSPGQPTDTQYF. CDR3 nucleotides: TGTGCCAGCAGTTCCCCGGGACAGCCCACAGATACGCAGTATTTT.